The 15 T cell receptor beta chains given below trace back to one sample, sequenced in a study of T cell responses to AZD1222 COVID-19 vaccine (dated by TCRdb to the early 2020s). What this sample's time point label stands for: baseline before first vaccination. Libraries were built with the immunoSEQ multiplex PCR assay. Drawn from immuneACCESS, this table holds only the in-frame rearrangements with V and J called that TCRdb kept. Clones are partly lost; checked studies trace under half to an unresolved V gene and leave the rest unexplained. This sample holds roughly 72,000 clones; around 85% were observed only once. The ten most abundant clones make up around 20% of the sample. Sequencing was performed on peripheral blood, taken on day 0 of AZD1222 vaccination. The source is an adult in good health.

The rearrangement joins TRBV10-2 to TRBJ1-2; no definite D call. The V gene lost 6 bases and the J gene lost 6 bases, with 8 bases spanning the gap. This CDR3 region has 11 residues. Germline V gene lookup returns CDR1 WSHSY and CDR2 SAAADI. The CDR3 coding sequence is TGCGCCAGCAGCCAACAGAATGGCTACACCTTC. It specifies CASSQQNGYTF.

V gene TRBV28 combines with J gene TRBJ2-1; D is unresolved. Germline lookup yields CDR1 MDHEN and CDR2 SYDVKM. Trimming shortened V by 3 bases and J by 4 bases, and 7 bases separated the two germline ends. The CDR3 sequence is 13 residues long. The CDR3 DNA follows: TGTGCCAGCAGTTTCATGGGATACAATGAGCAGTTCTTC. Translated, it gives CASSFMGYNEQFF.

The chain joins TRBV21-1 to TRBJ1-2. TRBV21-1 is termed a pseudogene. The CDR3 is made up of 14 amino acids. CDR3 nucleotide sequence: TGTGCCAGCAGAGACTTCTTACGGGACTATGGCTACACCTTC. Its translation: CASRDFLRDYGYTF.

The CDR3: CASSSESYGYTF. The CDR3 DNA sequence: TGTGCCAGCAGCTCAGAGAGCTATGGCTACACCTTC. This sequence joins TRBV7-9 and TRBJ1-2; D unclear. This CDR3 spans 12 amino acids. The germline V gene has CDR1 SEHNR and CDR2 FQNEAQ (reference sequence). With 4 bases removed from V and 4 bases from J, the gap between germline ends came to 7 bases.

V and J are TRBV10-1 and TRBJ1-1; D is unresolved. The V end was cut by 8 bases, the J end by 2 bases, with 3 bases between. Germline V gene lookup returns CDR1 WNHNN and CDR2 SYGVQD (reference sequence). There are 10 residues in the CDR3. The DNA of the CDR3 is TGCGCCAGCCCAAACACTGAAGCTTTCTTT. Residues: CASPNTEAFF.

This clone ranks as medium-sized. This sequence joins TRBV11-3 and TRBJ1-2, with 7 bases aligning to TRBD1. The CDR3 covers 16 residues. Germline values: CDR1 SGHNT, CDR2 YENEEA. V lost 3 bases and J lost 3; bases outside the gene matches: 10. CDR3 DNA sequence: TGTGCCAGCAGCTTGGAGGGCCGCCAGGGGGACTATGGCTACACCTTC. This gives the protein CASSLEGRQGDYGYTF.

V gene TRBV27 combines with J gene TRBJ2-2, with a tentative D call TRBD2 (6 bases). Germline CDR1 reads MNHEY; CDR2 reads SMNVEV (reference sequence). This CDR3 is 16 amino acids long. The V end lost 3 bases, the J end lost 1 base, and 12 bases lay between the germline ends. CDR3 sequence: CASSFEEGMNTGELFF. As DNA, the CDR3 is TGTGCCAGCAGTTTTGAGGAGGGGATGAACACCGGGGAGCTGTTTTTT.

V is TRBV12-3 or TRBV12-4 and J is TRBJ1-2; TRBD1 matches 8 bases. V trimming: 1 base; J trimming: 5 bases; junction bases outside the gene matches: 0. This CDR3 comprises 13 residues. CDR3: CASSLGTGYGYTF. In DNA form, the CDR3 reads TGTGCCAGCAGTTTAGGGACAGGGTATGGCTACACCTTC.

DNA of the CDR3: TGTGCCAGCAGCTTCGGGTACCAAGAGACCCAGTACTTC. It is translated as CASSFGYQETQYF. This chain links TRBV11-2 with TRBJ2-5; D call uncertain. The CDR3 runs 13 residues. V dropped 3 bases and J dropped 0 bases, with 5 bases sitting between them. Germline lookup yields CDR1 SGHAT and CDR2 FQNNGV.

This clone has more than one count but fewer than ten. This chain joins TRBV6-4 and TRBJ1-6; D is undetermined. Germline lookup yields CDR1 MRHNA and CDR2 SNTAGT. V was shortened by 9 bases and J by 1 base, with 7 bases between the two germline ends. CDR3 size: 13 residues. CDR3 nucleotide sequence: TGTGCCAGGGCGGGGTCCTATAATTCACCCCTCCACTTT. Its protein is CARAGSYNSPLHF.

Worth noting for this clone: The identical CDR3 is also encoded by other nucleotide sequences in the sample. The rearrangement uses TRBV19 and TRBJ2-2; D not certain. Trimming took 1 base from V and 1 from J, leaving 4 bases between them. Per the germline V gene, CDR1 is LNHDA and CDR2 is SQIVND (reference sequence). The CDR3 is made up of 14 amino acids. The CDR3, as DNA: TGTGCCAGTAGTATAGGAGGGAACACCGGGGAGCTGTTTTTT. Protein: CASSIGGNTGELFF.

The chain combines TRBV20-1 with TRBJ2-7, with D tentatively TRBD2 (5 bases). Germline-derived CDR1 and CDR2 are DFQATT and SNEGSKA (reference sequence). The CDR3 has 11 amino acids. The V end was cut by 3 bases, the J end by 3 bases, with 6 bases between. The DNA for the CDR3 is TGCAGTGCTAGCGGGAACTACGAGCAGTACTTC. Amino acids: CSASGNYEQYF.

CDR3 amino acids: CASSRDLVRETQYF. The CDR3 DNA sequence: TGTGCCAGCAGTCGGGATTTAGTTCGAGAGACCCAGTACTTC. The V and J genes are TRBV3-1 (or the pseudogene TRBV3-2) and TRBJ2-5; perhaps TRBD2 as D (5 bases). The CDR3 consists of 14 residues. The germline V gene has CDR1 LGHDT and CDR2 YNNKEL (reference sequence). V lost 6 bases to trimming and J lost 4 bases, with 15 bases between them.

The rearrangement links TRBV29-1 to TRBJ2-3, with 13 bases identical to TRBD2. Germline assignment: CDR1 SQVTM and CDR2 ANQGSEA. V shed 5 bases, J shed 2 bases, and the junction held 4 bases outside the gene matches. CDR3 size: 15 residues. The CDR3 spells CSVTGLAGLTDTQYF. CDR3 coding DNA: TGCAGCGTTACGGGACTAGCGGGACTCACAGATACGCAGTATTTT.

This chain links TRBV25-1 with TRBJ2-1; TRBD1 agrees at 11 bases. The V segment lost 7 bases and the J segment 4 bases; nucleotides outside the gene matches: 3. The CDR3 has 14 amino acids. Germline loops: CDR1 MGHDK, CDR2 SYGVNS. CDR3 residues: CASTGQGEYNEQFF. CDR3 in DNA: TGTGCCAGCACGGGACAGGGGGAATACAATGAGCAGTTCTTC.